Below, 21 T cell receptor beta chains from the same sample are listed, as sequenced in a study of blood T cells in healthy people across ages. For the second PCR, which ran for roughly 6 to 11 cycles, a sample-barcoded 5' primer and a J-beta primer mix were used. TCRdb analysed the 5' RACE reads with MiXCR anew, one entry per CDR3 protein. This sample carries over a million distinct CDR3 sequences, less than 50% of them seen once, and the ten largest clones take around 18%. The sample comprised blood. The receptors originated from a woman in her fifties or sixties in good health.

For this clonotype: This could be a read error, since a much larger clone is one nucleotide away. The CDR3 reads CAISGTSRAYNEQYF. The CDR3 bases are TGTGCCATCAGTGGGACTAGCCGAGCCTACAATGAGCAGTACTTC. V gene TRBV10-3 combines with J gene TRBJ2-7, with 8 bases matching TRBD2. Germline V lookup: CDR1 ENHRY, CDR2 SYGVKD. The CDR3 is 15 residues long. Unmatched junction bases numbered 12, after V lost 4 bases and J lost 7 bases.

This clonotype showed up many times. The rearrangement joins TRBV5-1 to TRBJ2-1; 7 nucleotides line up with TRBD2. V dropped 1 base and J dropped 4; count of bases not matched to a gene: 2. CDR1 SGHRS and CDR2 YFSETQ come from the germline V gene. CDR3 length: 14 amino acids. The CDR3 here is CASSLTSAYNEQFF. CDR3 sequence (DNA): TGCGCCAGCAGCTTGACTAGCGCATACAATGAGCAGTTCTTC.

This clonotype occurred a few times. The chain recombines TRBV27 with TRBJ1-6; 9 bases align to TRBD1. The CDR3 length is 14 residues. Germline values: CDR1 MNHEY, CDR2 SMNVEV (reference sequence). V was clipped by 5 bases and J by 7 bases; unmatched bases: 3. CDR3 protein: CASSLTGGNSPLHF. For the CDR3, the DNA is TGTGCCAGCAGTCTGACAGGGGGAAATTCACCCCTCCACTTT.

The CDR3 is CATSATGVNEQYF. In DNA form, the CDR3 reads TGTGCCACCAGTGCTACCGGGGTCAATGAGCAGTACTTC. This chain uses TRBV24-1 with TRBJ2-7; D is possibly TRBD2 (5 bases). Germline V gene lookup returns CDR1 KGHDR and CDR2 SFDVKD. The V and J ends lost 5 bases and 7 bases respectively, with 14 bases between them. The CDR3 covers 13 residues.

With regard to this clonotype: One end of the junction varies from germline; a read error may be responsible. The DNA for the CDR3 is TGTGCCTGCAGCCAAGGAGTGGCTAGCGGCTACAATGAGCAGTTCTTC. Residues: CACSQGVASGYNEQFF. The gene calls are TRBV3-1 and TRBJ2-1, with 7 positions matching TRBD2. CDR3 length: 16 residues. Germline V gene sequence: CDR1 LGHDT, CDR2 YNNKEL (reference sequence).

This clonotype has a handful of counts. A read error may explain this, as a much larger clone is one base away. The chain carries TRBV7-8 and TRBJ2-7, with a possible D match to TRBD2 (6 bases). V was shortened by 5 bases and J by 3 bases, with 14 bases between the two germline ends. This CDR3 has 14 amino acids. CDR1 is SGHVS and CDR2 is FQNEAQ in the germline V gene. CDR3 coding DNA: TGTGCCAGCAGCGTTATTGGGGGGAACTACGAGCAGTACTTC. Its translation is CASSVIGGNYEQYF.

The chain joins TRBV7-3 to TRBJ2-1; 7 positions agree with TRBD2. Germline V gene data show CDR1 as SGHTA and CDR2 as FQGTGA. The J segment lost 8 bases and the V segment lost 0 bases, leaving 7 bases of the junction unmatched. CDR3 size: 15 residues. CDR3 DNA sequence: TGTGCCAGCAGCTTAACGGGAGCGGGAATCGATGAGCAGTTCTTC. It is translated as CASSLTGAGIDEQFF. Combining the CDR3 with reference TRBV7-3 and TRBJ2-1 gives the whole variable domain GAGVSQTPSNKVTEKGKYVELRCDPISGHTALYWYRQSLGQGPEFLIYFQGTGAADDSGLPNDRFFAVRPEGSVSTLKIQRTERGDSAVYLCASSLTGAGIDEQFFGPGTRLTVL.

The rearrangement uses TRBV29-1 and TRBJ2-5; weak D call: TRBD2 (6 bases). V dropped 5 bases and J dropped 2 bases, with 12 bases sitting between them. The CDR3 consists of 13 residues. Germline V lookup: CDR1 SQVTM, CDR2 ANQGSEA. DNA of the CDR3: TGCAGCGTTTGGGGGGACGGTCAAGAGACCCAGTACTTC. This sequence encodes CSVWGDGQETQYF.

This clonotype turned up a few times. The gene calls are TRBV20-1 and TRBJ2-7; 8 bases agree with TRBD1. This CDR3 spans 13 amino acids. Germline loops: CDR1 DFQATT, CDR2 SNEGSKA (reference sequence). V shed 5 bases and J 2 bases; nucleotides not matched to a gene: 5. The CDR3 nucleotides read TGCAGTGCTCCTCAGGGGGCCACCTACGAGCAGTACTTC. It specifies CSAPQGATYEQYF.

This clonotype was counted between two and nine times. This chain uses TRBV13 with TRBJ1-2; a weak D match, TRBD1 (5 bases). This CDR3 contains 15 residues. V was trimmed by 0 bases and J by 7 bases, leaving 15 bases between them. Germline V gene sequence: CDR1 PRHDT, CDR2 FYEKMQ (reference sequence). In DNA form, the CDR3 reads TGTGCCAGCAGCTTAGGAGGTCCTGGGGGATTTGGCTACACCTTC. Amino acid sequence: CASSLGGPGGFGYTF.

This chain uses TRBV9 with TRBJ1-5; TRBD1 aligns across 7 bases. The V and J ends lost 3 bases and 6 bases, in that order; junction bases with no gene match: 9. The length of the CDR3 is 15 residues. CDR1 is SGDLS, CDR2 YYNGEE, per germline. The CDR3 protein is CASSGQGARGQPQHF. The CDR3 DNA sequence: TGTGCCAGCAGCGGACAGGGAGCTCGGGGTCAGCCCCAGCATTTT.

The chain uses TRBV2 and TRBJ1-5; 9 bases align to TRBD1. Trimming removed 7 bases from V and 5 bases from J; junction bases left unmatched: 9. Per germline, CDR1 SNHLY and CDR2 FYNNEI. The CDR3 consists of 15 residues. Here the CDR3 reads CASTATGGFDQPQHF. CDR3 in DNA: TGTGCCAGCACCGCCACAGGGGGCTTCGATCAGCCCCAGCATTTT.

This clonotype was counted between two and nine times. The gene calls are TRBV12-3 or TRBV12-4 and TRBJ1-2; no clear D. Trimming shortened V by 3 bases and J by 4 bases, and 15 bases separated the two germline ends. This CDR3 spans 15 amino acids. The CDR3 region is CASSFGLPSSYGYTF. The CDR3 DNA reads TGTGCCAGCAGTTTCGGCCTACCCTCCTCCTATGGCTACACCTTC.

The chain couples TRBV20-1 to TRBJ2-7, with a tentative D call TRBD2 (6 bases). V gave up 3 bases and J gave up 9 bases, with 21 bases separating them. The CDR3 contains 14 residues. CDR1 is DFQATT, CDR2 SNEGSKA, per germline (reference sequence). The CDR3 nucleotides read TGCAGTGCTAGGGCAGCTAGCGTCGAAGGTGGGCAGTACTTC. Translated: CSARAASVEGGQYF.

This clonotype appeared a few times. This sequence joins TRBV7-8 and TRBJ2-3; D uncertain. Germline CDR1 reads SGHVS; CDR2 reads FQNEAQ. The germline V and J ends were trimmed by 6 bases and 5 bases, with 18 bases remaining between them. The CDR3 is 15 amino acids. The CDR3 DNA follows: TGTGCCAGCAGAACAGAGTGGGGTTACGGAGATACGCAGTATTTT. It translates to CASRTEWGYGDTQYF.

This clonotype was detected a few times. The chain has TRBV27 and TRBJ2-6; D unresolved. V was trimmed by 2 bases and J by 1 base, leaving 9 bases between them. The length of the CDR3 is 16 residues. CDR1 and CDR2 from the germline V gene are MNHEY and SMNVEV (reference sequence). This CDR3 is CASSLENRSGANVLTF. Here the CDR3 DNA reads TGTGCCAGCAGTTTAGAGAACCGATCTGGGGCCAACGTCCTGACTTTC.

V is TRBV10-3 and J is TRBJ2-7; a possible D gene is TRBD2 (6 bases). This CDR3 is built from 13 residues. CDR1 is ENHRY and CDR2 is SYGVKD in the germline V gene. V lost 6 bases and J 0 bases, leaving 9 bases between the germline ends. The CDR3 sequence is CAIRPSASYEQYF. Written as DNA, the CDR3 is TGTGCCATCAGACCTAGCGCCTCCTACGAGCAGTACTTC.

This rearrangement joins TRBV7-9 to TRBJ2-1; possibly TRBD1 or TRBD2 for D (6 bases each). The V gene's germline CDR1 is SEHNR and CDR2 FQNEAQ (reference sequence). The V end lost 11 bases, the J end lost 0 bases, and 14 bases lay between the germline ends. The CDR3 contains 14 residues. The CDR3 region has the DNA TGTGCCGGCGTAGGGGGGCACTCCTACAATGAGCAGTTCTTC. Amino acids: CAGVGGHSYNEQFF.

This clonotype appeared many times. The CDR3 DNA reads as TGTGCCAGCAGCTCAAGCCCCAAAAACATTCAGTACTTC. Its translation: CASSSSPKNIQYF. This rearrangement joins TRBV4-2 to TRBJ2-4; D not certain. This CDR3 is 13 amino acids long. The germline gives CDR1 LGHNA, CDR2 YNFKEQ. V lost 5 bases and J lost 2, with 7 bases in between.

This clonotype was seen only a few times. The chain links TRBV9 to TRBJ2-4; D perhaps matches TRBD2 (6 bases). CDR1 is SGDLS and CDR2 is YYNGEE in the germline V gene. The CDR3 sequence is 14 residues long. V lost 4 bases to trimming and J lost 2 bases, with 10 bases between them. The CDR3 protein is CASSPGVTKNIQYF. CDR3 sequence (DNA): TGTGCCAGCAGCCCGGGAGTTACCAAAAACATTCAGTACTTC. The full variable domain, rest sourced from reference TRBV9 and TRBJ2-4, is DSGVTQTPKHLITATGQRVTLRCSPRSGDLSVYWYQQSLDQGLQFLIQYYNGEERAKGNILERFSAQQFPDLHSELNLSSLELGDSALYFCASSPGVTKNIQYFGAGTRLSVL.

The chain uses TRBV6-6 and TRBJ2-1; D not certain. The DNA matches TRBJ2-7 better at its end, which makes the J call doubtful. The CDR3 is 15 amino acids. From germline, CDR1 is MNHNY and CDR2 SVGAGI (reference sequence). Here the CDR3 DNA reads TGTGCCAGCAGTCCCCGGACGACGTCCTACAATGAGCAGTACTTC. It encodes CASSPRTTSYNEQYF.